Below, 30 T cell receptor beta chains from the same sample are listed, as sequenced in a study of tumor-infiltrating lymphocytes in glioblastoma multiforme. TCR beta libraries were built from RNA through three nested multiplex PCR rounds using modified ARM-PCR. TCRdb re-called the multiplex PCR reads with MiXCR, one entry per CDR3 protein. The sample holds almost 20,000 distinct CDR3 sequences, 60% to 80% seen once. Sequences were obtained from peripheral blood. These receptors were taken from a male donor with glioblastoma.

This clonotype was observed a handful of times. Being one base from a much bigger clone, this may be a read error. The CDR3 end shows no conserved phenylalanine or tryptophan, and so a read error is likely. The rearrangement links TRBV28 to TRBJ1-1; D unresolved. Germline V lookup: CDR1 MDHEN, CDR2 SYDVKM. CDR3 length: 15 residues. V lost 5 bases, J lost 0 bases, and 13 bases lay in between. CDR3 loop: CASSPYSRLNTEAFS. The CDR3 nucleotides read TGTGCCAGCAGTCCTTATTCAAGGCTGAACACTGAAGCTTTCTCT.

V gene TRBV11-1 combines with J gene TRBJ2-1; 8 nucleotides match TRBD2. The germline V gene encodes CDR1 SGHAT and CDR2 FQDESV (reference sequence). CDR3 length equals 14 residues. V lost 5 bases and J lost 4; bases outside the gene matches: 4. CDR3 region: CASSPAGVYNEQFF. The CDR3 DNA sequence: TGTGCCAGCAGCCCAGCGGGGGTATACAATGAGCAGTTCTTC.

The chain joins TRBV11-3 to TRBJ2-3; D is uncertain. The V end lost 6 bases, the J end lost 0 bases, and 7 bases lay between the germline ends. In germline, CDR1 is SGHNT, CDR2 YENEEA. The CDR3 totals 13 residues. The CDR3 reads CASRGISTDTQYF. The CDR3 DNA sequence: TGTGCCAGCAGAGGAATTAGCACAGATACGCAGTATTTT.

CDR3 in amino acids: CASSPPTNTGELFF. CDR3 sequence (DNA): TGTGCCAGCAGCCCCCCGACGAACACCGGGGAGCTGTTTTTT. The chain has TRBV11-1 and TRBJ2-2, with D hard to call. V lost 5 bases, J lost 0 bases, and 7 bases lay in between. CDR1 and CDR2 from the germline V gene are SGHAT and FQDESV (reference sequence). The CDR3 spans 14 residues.

Notes on this clonotype: A much larger clone differs from this one at a single base, so this may be a read error. The chain links TRBV29-1 to TRBJ2-7; 9 nucleotides match TRBD1. This CDR3 is 15 amino acids long. The germline CDR1 and CDR2 sequences are SQVTM and ANQGSEA. The CDR3 nucleotides read TGCAGCGTCACTAGCTGGACAGGGGCTCCCTACGTGCAGTACTTC. It codes for CSVTSWTGAPYVQYF.

This clonotype was counted once. Sequence at one end of the junction differs from germline and may be a read error. This sequence joins TRBV29-1 and TRBJ1-5; D gene ambiguous. This CDR3 spans 13 amino acids. CDR1 SQVTM and CDR2 ANQGSEA come from the germline V gene. CDR3 sequence reads: CNVEVNRDQPQHF. The CDR3 region has the DNA TGCAACGTTGAGGTGAACAGAGATCAGCCCCAGCATTTT.

With regard to this clonotype: This may come from a read error, since a much larger clone is one base off. V and J are TRBV7-9 and TRBJ2-1, with D possibly TRBD1 on 8 matching bases. In germline, CDR1 is SEHNR, CDR2 FQNEAQ (reference sequence). The CDR3 is made up of 19 amino acids. CDR3 DNA sequence: TGTGCCAGCACCTTAGATTGGGGACGGACAGGGACTATCTACAATGAGCAGTTCTTC. Its protein product is CASTLDWGRTGTIYNEQFF.

In its sample, this clonotype was seen many times. The genes are TRBV6-1 and TRBJ2-2; D remains ambiguous. Germline values: CDR1 MNHNS, CDR2 SASEGT. The CDR3 is 13 residues long. Trimming removed 6 bases from V and 0 bases from J, with 5 bases in between. CDR3 region: CASRSPNTGELFF. In DNA, the CDR3 is TGTGCCAGCAGATCCCCGAACACCGGGGAGCTGTTTTTT.

This chain links TRBV6-5 with TRBJ2-3; D is undetermined. Germline V lookup: CDR1 MNHEY, CDR2 SVGAGI. V was pared by 10 bases and J by 15 bases, with 20 bases between. This CDR3 comprises 11 residues. The CDR3 nucleotides are TGTGCCACCCGTGGTCCTGAGATCATCTATTTT. Translation gives CATRGPEIIYF.

Only a few counts were recorded for this clonotype. This may stem from a read error, because a much larger clone lies one nucleotide away. The chain combines TRBV10-3 with TRBJ1-3; D is uncertain. The CDR3 covers 11 residues. Germline V gives CDR1 ENHRY, CDR2 SYGVKD. V was pared by 7 bases and J by 2 bases, with 3 bases between. The CDR3 DNA reads TGTGCCATCACACCTGGAAACACCATATATTTT. Its protein product is CAITPGNTIYF.

J is TRBJ1-4 and V is TRBV29-1; 8 bases are shared with TRBD1. The CDR3 spans 12 residues. J was trimmed by 7 bases and V by 4 bases; bases with no gene match: 2. Per the germline V gene, CDR1 is SQVTM and CDR2 is ANQGSEA. The chain's CDR3 is CSVAGQGEKLFF. For the CDR3, the DNA is TGCAGCGTTGCCGGACAGGGTGAAAAACTGTTTTTT.

This clonotype has just a few counts. This clone may be a read error of a much larger clone one base away. Because the CDR3 is missing its conserved closing phenylalanine or tryptophan, this is likely a read error. The V and J genes are TRBV5-1 and TRBJ2-5; D is possibly TRBD1 or TRBD2 (5 bases each). CDR3 length: 14 residues. V lost 7 bases, J lost 5 bases, and 18 bases lay in between. The germline V gene has CDR1 SGHRS and CDR2 YFSETQ. The CDR3 loop is CASEVGTAEETQYS. The CDR3 nucleotides read TGCGCCAGCGAAGTAGGGACCGCGGAGGAGACCCAGTACTCC.

Notes on this clonotype: A junction end diverges from the germline sequence, so it may reflect a read error. This rearrangement joins TRBV11-2 to TRBJ1-6; 7 nucleotides match TRBD1. CDR1 and CDR2 from the germline V gene are SGHAT and FQNNGV. This CDR3 has 16 amino acids. The CDR3 DNA reads TGTGCCAGCAGCCCAACAGGGGCTATCTATAATTCATCCCTCCACTTT. Protein sequence: CASSPTGAIYNSSLHF.

This clonotype showed up many times. The gene calls are TRBV29-1 and TRBJ2-3; TRBD2 matches at 8 bases. The V gene end was trimmed by 4 bases and the J gene end by 1 base; junction bases not matched to a gene: 4. The CDR3 consists of 14 residues. CDR1 and CDR2 (germline): SQVTM, ANQGSEA. The CDR3 DNA sequence: TGCAGCGTTGTTGAGACTAGCGGCACAGATACGCAGTATTTT. Translating gives CSVVETSGTDTQYF.

The rearrangement joins TRBV2 to TRBJ2-2, with a weak D call TRBD2 (6 bases). Germline lookup yields CDR1 SNHLY and CDR2 FYNNEI. The CDR3 extends over 16 amino acids. Trimming stripped 4 bases from V and 6 bases from J, with 18 bases between. The CDR3 loop reads CASSARGGAGAGELFF. CDR3 DNA sequence: TGTGCCAGCAGTGCGCGGGGAGGAGCGGGCGCCGGGGAGCTGTTTTTT.

The J gene is TRBJ2-1, the V gene TRBV11-2; the D gene is possibly TRBD2 (6 bases). This CDR3 region has 16 residues. V was trimmed by 5 bases and J by 1 base, leaving 15 bases between them. The germline gives CDR1 SGHAT, CDR2 FQNNGV. CDR3 DNA: TGTGCCAGCAGCCCTCCCGGTGGGAGGTCCTACAATGAGCAGTTCTTC. It specifies CASSPPGGRSYNEQFF.

The chain is built from TRBV11-2 and TRBJ2-1, with TRBD2 matching 10 bases. The CDR3 length is 14 residues. Germline-derived CDR1 and CDR2 are SGHAT and FQNNGV. The junction had 7 bases not matched to a gene; V was cut back by 1 base and J by 13 bases. The CDR3 sequence is CASSLVVSGRSQFF. The CDR3 DNA sequence: TGTGCCAGCAGCTTAGTAGTTAGCGGGAGGAGTCAGTTCTTC.

This clonotype was seen at least ten times. The genes are TRBV5-1 and TRBJ2-1; D not certain. V was clipped by 5 bases and J by 8 bases, with 11 bases between them. This CDR3 has 12 amino acids. Germline CDR1 SGHRS, CDR2 YFSETQ. The CDR3 region has the DNA TGCGCCAGCAGTTTACAAGGTTATGAGCAGTTCTTC. It translates to CASSLQGYEQFF.

Judged by abundance, this clonotype is medium-sized. The chain links TRBV6-6 to TRBJ2-7, with D perhaps TRBD2 (5 bases). The CDR3 length is 13 residues. The V end was cut by 2 bases, the J end by 1 base, with 6 bases between. Germline loops: CDR1 MNHNY, CDR2 SVGAGI (reference sequence). The CDR3 spells CASSYRGSYEQYF. The DNA of the CDR3 is TGTGCCAGCAGTTACCGGGGTTCCTACGAGCAGTACTTC.

At least ten counts were recorded for this clonotype. The rearrangement links TRBV4-2 to TRBJ2-7; D ambiguous. Trimming stripped 5 bases from V and 2 bases from J, with 4 bases between. Germline CDR1 LGHNA, CDR2 YNFKEQ. CDR3 length: 11 amino acids. The CDR3 DNA sequence: TGTGCCAGCAGCAATGCCTACGAGCAGTACTTC. Translation gives CASSNAYEQYF.

V and J are TRBV10-2 and TRBJ2-6; D is perhaps TRBD1 (6 bases). Germline V CDR1 and CDR2: WSHSY, SAAADI. V was trimmed by 7 bases and J by 2 bases, leaving 12 bases between them. The CDR3 has 15 amino acids. The DNA of the CDR3 is TGCGCCAGCACCCCCTGGGACACTGGGGCCAACGTCCTGACTTTC. Residues: CASTPWDTGANVLTF.

This chain links TRBV6-1 with TRBJ2-3; 8 bases agree with TRBD2. This CDR3 has 14 amino acids. V lost 1 base, J lost 6 bases, and 3 bases stayed unmatched. Germline CDR1 is MNHNS and CDR2 is SASEGT. The CDR3 here is CASSEGGGFDTQYF. The CDR3 DNA reads as TGTGCCAGCAGTGAAGGCGGGGGGTTTGATACGCAGTATTTT.

Worth noting for this clonotype: Since a much larger clone is just one base distant, this may be a read error. V is TRBV5-1 and J is TRBJ2-1; 8 bases are a match to TRBD2. Losses at the gene ends were 9 bases for V and 0 bases for J; bases not matched to a gene: 11. Germline values: CDR1 SGHRS, CDR2 YFSETQ. CDR3 length equals 16 residues. DNA for the CDR3: TGCGCCAACAGTCTTAGACTAGCGTACTCCTACAATGAGCAGTTCTTC. Residues: CANSLRLAYSYNEQFF.

This clonotype showed up just a few times. A read error is possible here, since a much larger clone lies one base away. The rearrangement uses TRBV11-1 and TRBJ2-2; maybe TRBD1 (5 bases). Germline CDR1 is SGHAT and CDR2 is FQDESV (reference sequence). The CDR3 runs to 15 residues. Here the CDR3 DNA reads TGTGCCAGCAGCTTGATGGCGACGGACACCGAGGAGCTGTTTTTT. It codes for CASSLMATDTEELFF.

This clonotype is medium-sized. The chain recombines TRBV29-1 with TRBJ1-1, with unresolved D. Germline loops: CDR1 SQVTM, CDR2 ANQGSEA. The CDR3 runs to 11 residues. V shed 7 bases and J shed 3 bases, with 9 bases lying between them. CDR3 sequence: CSASGDTEAFF. As DNA, the CDR3 is TGCAGCGCTTCTGGGGACACTGAAGCTTTCTTT.

This clonotype was observed at least ten times. The rearrangement links TRBV12-3 or TRBV12-4 to TRBJ2-1; 12 nucleotides match TRBD2. V dropped 6 bases and J dropped 8; count of bases not matched to a gene: 8. The CDR3 loop spans 15 amino acids. CDR3 sequence reads: CASRKTSGSRDEQFF. The CDR3 DNA is TGTGCCAGCAGAAAGACTAGCGGGAGTAGGGATGAGCAGTTCTTC.

This clonotype occurred once. V usage is TRBV20-1 and J usage is TRBJ2-7, with TRBD2 matching 13 bases. The J segment lost 2 bases and the V segment lost 4 bases, leaving 11 bases of the junction unmatched. The germline V gene encodes CDR1 DFQATT and CDR2 SNEGSKA (reference sequence). This CDR3 is built from 17 residues. The CDR3 nucleotides read TGCAGTGCTAATTCGATCGGGACTAGCGGGACTACCTACGAGCAGTACTTC. Residues: CSANSIGTSGTTYEQYF.

The V and J genes are TRBV7-9 and TRBJ2-2; 8 bases map to TRBD2. Germline CDR1 SEHNR, CDR2 FQNEAQ (reference sequence). V lost 4 bases to trimming and J lost 5 bases; unmatched junction nucleotides: 9. The CDR3 totals 16 residues. CDR3: CASSSTGGPSTGELFF. As DNA, the CDR3 is TGTGCCAGCAGCTCCACGGGAGGGCCGAGTACCGGGGAGCTGTTTTTT.

Details on this clonotype: The CDR3 ends on some other residue instead of the conserved phenylalanine or tryptophan, so this is likely a read error. This chain links TRBV29-1 with TRBJ2-3; perhaps TRBD1 as D (6 bases). V was shortened by 8 bases and J by 0 bases, with 15 bases between the two germline ends. The CDR3 runs to 14 residues. In germline, CDR1 is SQVTM, CDR2 ANQGSEA. CDR3 loop: CSLGQTISTDTQYS. CDR3 nucleotides: TGCAGCTTAGGACAGACAATTAGCACAGATACGCAGTATTCT.

This clonotype has only a few counts. Written as DNA, the CDR3 is TGCGCCAGCAGCCATACAGAGAACACTGAAGCTTTCTTT. It translates to CASSHTENTEAFF. The chain employs TRBV4-1 and TRBJ1-1; D is ambiguous. The germline V gene encodes CDR1 MGHRA and CDR2 YSYEKL. Between the trimmed V and J ends, which lost 3 bases and 1 base, there was a span of 6 bases. The CDR3 has 13 residues.